Listed here are 23 T cell receptor beta chains from one sample, sequenced in a study of blood T cell repertoires in COVID-19. The assay was immunoSEQ multiplex PCR, and TCRdb's table has in-frame clones only and misses some. The table records over 150,000 clones, roughly 82% of them present only once. Sequenced input: PBMCs or T cells enriched from blood (not recorded which). These receptors originate from a man aged 35 to 55 who had recovered from COVID-19.

The J gene is TRBJ1-2, the V gene TRBV7-9; D unclear. CDR1 SEHNR and CDR2 FQNEAQ come from the germline V gene (reference sequence). CDR3 length equals 12 residues. The V end was cut by 2 bases, the J end by 5 bases, with 6 bases between. The CDR3 DNA reads as TGTGCCAGCAGCTTACCGACTTATGGCTACACCTTC. Translation gives CASSLPTYGYTF.

This chain uses TRBV13 with TRBJ2-7; 16 positions agree with TRBD2. Germline V lookup: CDR1 PRHDT, CDR2 FYEKMQ (reference sequence). Trimming cost V 3 bases and J 0 bases; bases outside gene matches: 2. The CDR3 loop spans 17 amino acids. In nucleotides, the CDR3 is TGTGCCAGCAGCTTGGGACTAGCGGGAGGGAGCTCCTACGAGCAGTACTTC. Translation: CASSLGLAGGSSYEQYF.

The chain combines TRBV18 with TRBJ1-1, with 10 positions matching TRBD1. With 5 bases clipped from V and 5 bases from J, the junction kept 5 bases outside the gene matches. Germline lookup yields CDR1 KGHSH and CDR2 LQKENI. The CDR3 extends over 14 amino acids. For the CDR3, the DNA is TGTGCCAGCTCAAGGGACAGGGGTCGTACTGAAGCTTTCTTT. This sequence encodes CASSRDRGRTEAFF.

V is TRBV6-5 and J is TRBJ1-2; 7 bases align to TRBD1. CDR3 size: 13 residues. Germline V gives CDR1 MNHEY, CDR2 SVGAGI. The J segment lost 4 bases and the V segment lost 6 bases, leaving 5 bases of the junction unmatched. The CDR3 region is CASSQTGTYGYTF. In DNA, the CDR3 is TGTGCCAGCAGCCAGACAGGGACCTATGGCTACACCTTC.

This clone was found once. J is TRBJ2-1 and V is TRBV3-1 (or the pseudogene TRBV3-2); 7 positions match TRBD1. Germline V gives CDR1 LGHDT, CDR2 YNNKEL (reference sequence). The CDR3 has 15 amino acids. Unmatched junction bases numbered 6, after V lost 4 bases and J lost 3 bases. The CDR3 is CASSLRQGGYNEQFF. CDR3 nucleotide sequence: TGTGCCAGCAGCCTCAGACAGGGTGGCTACAATGAGCAGTTCTTC.

V is TRBV25-1 and J is TRBJ2-1; perhaps TRBD2 as D (6 bases). CDR1 is MGHDK, CDR2 SYGVNS, per germline. V gave up 5 bases and J gave up 5 bases, with 22 bases separating them. The CDR3 covers 17 residues. This chain's CDR3 is CASSPLSSASVNNEQFF. The CDR3 DNA sequence: TGTGCCAGCAGTCCCCTCTCCTCGGCTAGCGTAAACAATGAGCAGTTCTTC.

The V and J genes are TRBV5-1 and TRBJ2-5; 8 bases match TRBD2. Trimming at V came to 5 bases and at J to 3 bases, leaving 9 bases not matched to a gene. The CDR3 loop spans 15 amino acids. CDR1 and CDR2 from the germline V gene are SGHRS and YFSETQ. Written as DNA, the CDR3 is TGCGCCAGCAGTCGTAGCGGGGCCGAAGAAGAGACCCAGTACTTC. Its protein product is CASSRSGAEEETQYF.

V gene TRBV29-1 combines with J gene TRBJ1-5; D is undetermined. The germline V gene encodes CDR1 SQVTM and CDR2 ANQGSEA. The V end lost 4 bases, the J end lost 2 bases, and 12 bases lay between the germline ends. The CDR3 contains 14 residues. The CDR3 coding sequence is TGCAGCGTTGCACCAGGTACGGGCAATCAGCCCCAGCATTTT. Translating gives CSVAPGTGNQPQHF.

This chain joins TRBV5-1 and TRBJ2-7; TRBD2 might be the D (5 bases). The length of the CDR3 is 15 residues. Germline assignment: CDR1 SGHRS and CDR2 YFSETQ. V was clipped by 0 bases and J by 3 bases, with 13 bases between them. The CDR3 loop reads CASSLGYSAGYEQYF. The DNA for the CDR3 is TGCGCCAGCAGCTTGGGGTATTCCGCGGGCTACGAGCAGTACTTC.

This chain connects TRBV10-3 to TRBJ1-5; possibly TRBD1 for D (6 bases). This CDR3 is built from 14 residues. Per germline, CDR1 ENHRY and CDR2 SYGVKD. The V end lost 3 bases, the J end lost 3 bases, and 9 bases lay between the germline ends. The CDR3 coding sequence is TGTGCCATCAGTGAAGGGGGAAACAATCAGCCCCAGCATTTT. It encodes CAISEGGNNQPQHF.

The chain combines TRBV30 with TRBJ1-1; 7 bases are a match to TRBD1. V gave up 4 bases and J gave up 0 bases; unmatched junction bases: 8. CDR1 is GTSNPN and CDR2 is SVGIG in the germline V gene (reference sequence). The CDR3 spans 15 residues. The CDR3 sequence: CAWTVPGTVNTEAFF. The DNA for the CDR3 is TGTGCCTGGACCGTGCCCGGGACAGTGAACACTGAAGCTTTCTTT. The variable domain in full, completed from reference TRBV30 and TRBJ1-1, reads SQTIHQWPATLVQPVGSPLSLECTVEGTSNPNLYWYRQAAGRGLQLLFYSVGIGQISSEVPQNLSASRPQDRQFILSSKKLLLSDSGFYLCAWTVPGTVNTEAFFGQGTRLTVV.

A few counts support this clone. The chain is built from TRBV5-4 and TRBJ1-2, with TRBD1 as a possible D gene (5 bases). Trimming left V 4 bases short and J 2 bases short, with 15 bases between. The CDR3 is made up of 15 amino acids. CDR1 and CDR2 from the germline V gene are SGHNT and YYREEE (reference sequence). As DNA, the CDR3 is TGTGCCAGCAGCGCCGGGGGGGGAGTCAACTATGGCTACACCTTC. It is translated as CASSAGGGVNYGYTF.

The gene calls are TRBV7-9 and TRBJ2-1; 7 nucleotides agree with TRBD1. The junction had 5 bases not matched to a gene; V was cut back by 1 base and J by 5 bases. Looked up from germline, CDR1 is SEHNR and CDR2 is FQNEAQ (reference sequence). The length of the CDR3 is 15 residues. The CDR3 bases are TGTGCCAGCAGCTTAGAAGGGACAGCTCACAATGAGCAGTTCTTC. Translation gives CASSLEGTAHNEQFF.

J is TRBJ2-1 and V is TRBV24-1, with D unresolved. V was trimmed by 2 bases and J by 4 bases, leaving 14 bases between them. Germline CDR1 reads KGHDR; CDR2 reads SFDVKD. The CDR3 length is 16 residues. The DNA for the CDR3 is TGTGCCACCAGTGATTCCGTGGAGAACCCTTACAATGAGCAGTTCTTC. Amino acid sequence: CATSDSVENPYNEQFF.

The rearrangement links TRBV5-8 to TRBJ1-5, with D possibly TRBD1 on 5 matching bases. V was pared by 0 bases and J by 7 bases, with 14 bases between. Germline CDR1 reads SGHTS; CDR2 reads YDEGEE. The CDR3 runs to 15 residues. The CDR3 coding sequence is TGTGCCAGCAGCTTGGGGTTGGCGGGGGGACAGCCCCAGCATTTT. As protein: CASSLGLAGGQPQHF. The entire variable domain, with the rest obtained from reference TRBV5-8 and TRBJ1-5, is as follows: EAGVTQSPTHLIKTRGQQATLRCSPISGHTSVYWYQQALGLGLQFLLWYDEGEERNRGNFPPRFSGRQFPNYSSELNVNALELEDSALYLCASSLGLAGGQPQHFGDGTRLSIL.

The chain joins TRBV5-6 to TRBJ1-2; tentative D call: TRBD1 (6 bases). CDR3 size: 14 residues. V lost 1 base, J lost 4 bases, and 11 bases lay in between. Germline loops: CDR1 SGHDT, CDR2 YYEEEE. The CDR3 protein is CASSLRGGGYGYTF. CDR3 nucleotides: TGTGCCAGCAGCTTGCGGGGGGGCGGCTATGGCTACACCTTC.

This chain connects TRBV7-9 to TRBJ2-3; D remains unclear. The CDR3 runs to 16 residues. Trimming took off 4 bases at V and 1 base at J, with 15 bases between the two ends. Germline CDR1 reads SEHNR; CDR2 reads FQNEAQ (reference sequence). CDR3 in DNA: TGTGCCAGCAGCTATTTTATCGACTCACGCACAGATACGCAGTATTTT. Its translation is CASSYFIDSRTDTQYF.

The chain recombines TRBV7-2 with TRBJ1-1; D not certain. The germline V gene has CDR1 SGHTA and CDR2 FQGNSA. This CDR3 has 15 amino acids. Trimming left V 0 bases short and J 6 bases short, with 14 bases between. CDR3 nucleotide sequence: TGTGCCAGCAGCTTAGCGGTATCCTTGGAGGCTGAAGCTTTCTTT. Translated: CASSLAVSLEAEAFF.

This sequence joins TRBV6-5 and TRBJ2-7, with 7 bases aligning to TRBD2. Trimming took 6 bases from V and 2 from J; bases not matched to a gene: 7. Germline V lookup: CDR1 MNHEY, CDR2 SVGAGI. The CDR3 consists of 14 residues. The chain's CDR3 is CASSLGLGPYEQYV. The CDR3 nucleotides read TGTGCCAGCAGCCTCGGACTAGGCCCCTACGAGCAGTACGTC.

The chain is built from TRBV6-2 or TRBV6-3 and TRBJ2-7, with no clear D. There are 14 residues in the CDR3. From germline, CDR1 is MNHEY and CDR2 SVGEGT. V was trimmed by 6 bases and J by 6 bases, leaving 18 bases between them. The CDR3 spells CASSQVRQEVEQYF. The DNA for the CDR3 is TGTGCCAGCAGCCAAGTTCGACAAGAAGTCGAGCAGTACTTC.

V usage is TRBV27 and J usage is TRBJ1-4; 8 bases map to TRBD1. Germline CDR1 MNHEY, CDR2 SMNVEV (reference sequence). The ends lost 2 bases at V and 5 bases at J; junction bases unmatched: 13. The CDR3 is made up of 18 amino acids. The CDR3, as DNA: TGTGCCAGCAGTTTAGCACCAGGGGGCTTAGGGCAGAATGAAAAACTGTTTTTT. Translated, it gives CASSLAPGGLGQNEKLFF.

The chain employs TRBV28 and TRBJ2-4, with a possible D match to TRBD2 (5 bases). Looked up from germline, CDR1 is MDHEN and CDR2 is SYDVKM. The CDR3 is 13 residues long. Trimming left V 8 bases short and J 0 bases short, with 8 bases between. CDR3 protein: CASGLLAKNIQYF. The DNA of the CDR3 is TGTGCCAGCGGACTGCTAGCCAAAAACATTCAGTACTTC.

The CDR3 reads CASGHGSNTEAFF. DNA of the CDR3: TGTGCCAGCGGGCACGGCAGTAACACTGAAGCTTTCTTT. The J gene is TRBJ1-1, the V gene TRBV2; D uncertain. The germline gives CDR1 SNHLY, CDR2 FYNNEI. V gave up 8 bases and J gave up 2 bases, with 12 bases separating them. CDR3 length: 13 residues.